These 10 T cell receptor beta chains came from one sample sequenced in a study of T cell responses to AZD1222 COVID-19 vaccine. Here immunoSEQ multiplex PCR was the method, and the copy in TCRdb shows in-frame clones only, minus some. The sample includes about 140,000 clones. The sequenced sample was peripheral blood. These receptors were collected from an adult in good health.

This chain connects TRBV10-1 to TRBJ1-6; D gene ambiguous. V lost 2 bases and J 7 bases, leaving 6 bases between the germline ends. Germline V gene data show CDR1 as WNHNN and CDR2 as SYGVQD (reference sequence). This CDR3 region has 13 residues. This chain's CDR3 is CASSEDPNSPLHF. The CDR3 nucleotides read TGCGCCAGCAGTGAGGACCCCAATTCACCCCTCCACTTT.

This rearrangement joins TRBV19 to TRBJ1-2; D possibly corresponds to TRBD1 (5 bases). Trimming took 5 bases from V and 7 from J, leaving 17 bases between them. Germline V gene data show CDR1 as LNHDA and CDR2 as SQIVND (reference sequence). This CDR3 has 14 amino acids. CDR3 nucleotide sequence: TGTGCCAGTAGTGGGGCCGGGGGAGCGCGTGGCTACACCTTC. Encoded protein: CASSGAGGARGYTF.

This rearrangement joins TRBV18 to TRBJ1-6; a weak D match, TRBD1 (5 bases). The CDR3 consists of 12 residues. Trimming removed 5 bases from V and 9 bases from J, with 8 bases in between. Germline V gene data show CDR1 as KGHSH and CDR2 as LQKENI. The CDR3 DNA reads TGTGCCAGCTCATCCGGGGGTTCACCCCTCCACTTT. Its protein product is CASSSGGSPLHF.

The chain joins TRBV14 to TRBJ2-5, with 8 bases that match TRBD2. The trim removed 1 base at V and 3 bases at J, leaving 7 bases unmatched. The CDR3 is 16 residues long. Germline V CDR1 and CDR2: SGHDN, FVKESK. The chain's CDR3 is CASSQGRPAGEETQYF. Here the CDR3 DNA reads TGTGCCAGCAGCCAAGGACGTCCAGCGGGGGAAGAGACCCAGTACTTC.

V usage is TRBV7-2 and J usage is TRBJ1-5; the D is unclear. The CDR3 runs to 12 residues. Trimming stripped 6 bases from V and 8 bases from J, with 11 bases between. Germline values: CDR1 SGHTA, CDR2 FQGNSA. The CDR3 region has the DNA TGTGCCAGCAGTTCAGGTGGGGAGCCCCAGCATTTT. Translation: CASSSGGEPQHF.

The chain is built from TRBV30 and TRBJ2-7; tentative D call: TRBD1 (6 bases). The germline V and J ends were trimmed by 7 bases and 7 bases, with 14 bases remaining between them. Germline CDR1 reads GTSNPN; CDR2 reads SVGIG (reference sequence). This CDR3 spans 11 amino acids. The CDR3 sequence is CASRTGKEQYF. In DNA, the CDR3 is TGTGCCTCCCGAACAGGGAAAGAGCAGTACTTC. Filled out from reference TRBV30 and TRBJ2-7, the complete variable domain reads SQTIHQWPATLVQPVGSPLSLECTVEGTSNPNLYWYRQAAGRGLQLLFYSVGIGQISSEVPQNLSASRPQDRQFILSSKKLLLSDSGFYLCASRTGKEQYFGPGTRLTVT.

The chain has TRBV7-7 and TRBJ2-5, with a weak D call TRBD2 (6 bases). CDR1 is SSHAT and CDR2 is FNYEAQ in the germline V gene (reference sequence). The V end was cut by 2 bases, the J end by 2 bases, with 15 bases between. CDR3 length: 16 amino acids. CDR3 sequence (DNA): TGTGCCAGCAGCTTATCCCCTAGCGTGGGACAAGAGACCCAGTACTTC. Its protein is CASSLSPSVGQETQYF.

The chain employs TRBV4-2 and TRBJ2-2, with 13 bases that match TRBD2. V lost 3 bases and J lost 7; bases outside the gene matches: 5. Germline V CDR1 and CDR2: LGHNA, YNFKEQ. CDR3 size: 16 residues. The CDR3 nucleotides are TGTGCCAGCAGCCAGACTAGCGGGGGGTACGGCGGGGAGCTGTTTTTT. The encoded protein is CASSQTSGGYGGELFF.

V gene TRBV4-1 combines with J gene TRBJ2-1; 11 positions match TRBD2. Germline lookup yields CDR1 MGHRA and CDR2 YSYEKL. This CDR3 contains 18 residues. Germline trimming cut 0 bases from V and 1 base from J; bases unmatched to any gene: 5. For the CDR3, the DNA is TGCGCCAGCAGCCAAGATCAAGGGACTAGCGGTTCCTACAATGAGCAGTTCTTC. Protein: CASSQDQGTSGSYNEQFF.

This chain connects TRBV5-1 to TRBJ2-3, with 9 bases fitting TRBD1. V shed 4 bases, J shed 8 bases, and the junction held 11 bases outside the gene matches. The CDR3 is made up of 15 amino acids. Germline CDR1 and CDR2: SGHRS and YFSETQ. In nucleotides, the CDR3 is TGCGCCAGCAGCGAGGGGGACAGGGAAGCAGGTACGCAGTATTTT. Protein sequence: CASSEGDREAGTQYF.